This TCR beta chain was sequenced for a study of cytomegalovirus exposure and HLA in healthy donors. Study context: The approximately 610 first-cohort repertoires shared a platform with the 130 or so validation repertoires, as reported in a later analysis.

The method was immunoSEQ multiplex PCR; TCRdb's version includes in-frame clones alone and lacks a portion of them. The sample contains roughly 70,000 clones, approximately 96% of which appear only once. Whole-study findings and limits: Subsequent analysis of the approximately 120 validation repertoires found a tendency for first-cohort TCR clusters to co-occur. The study flagged about 160 TCR beta chains as cytomegalovirus-associated.

The trim removed 5 bases at V and 0 bases at J, leaving 4 bases unmatched. The CDR3 runs 15 residues. Germline values: CDR1 MDHEN, CDR2 SYDVKM. Points on this clone: Antigen: not known.

This chain joins TRBV28 and TRBJ2-1, with 7 bases aligning to TRBD1. Sequencing was carried out using PBMCs. The clonotype originates from a man between 18 and 29 years old in good health and CMV-seronegative. DNA of the CDR3: TGTGCCAGCAGTCCGACAGGGAGCTCCTACAATGAGCAGTTCTTC. It specifies CASSPTGSSYNEQFF.